This record covers a single T cell receptor (beta chain). This entry is derived from a study of OX40 agonist ivuxolimab in advanced cancers. CDR1 and CDR2 from the germline V gene are MNHEY and SMNVEV (reference sequence). Trimming took off 6 bases at V and 4 bases at J, with 15 bases between the two ends. This CDR3 comprises 15 residues. TCRdb keeps only in-frame clones here, not all; method: immunoSEQ multiplex PCR. The sample has about 82,000 clones; around 89% are singletons. The TCR was taken from an adult with an advanced solid tumor such as melanoma, head and neck, liver or kidney cancer. Here the sequenced sample was CD4+ or CD8+ T cells sorted from blood, taken in a trial of the OX40 agonist ivuxolimab. The chain links TRBV27 to TRBJ2-2; perhaps TRBD1 as D (6 bases). The CDR3 nucleotides are TGTGCCAGCAGACCACCGGGACACCCCACCGGGGAGCTGTTTTTT. This sequence encodes CASRPPGHPTGELFF.